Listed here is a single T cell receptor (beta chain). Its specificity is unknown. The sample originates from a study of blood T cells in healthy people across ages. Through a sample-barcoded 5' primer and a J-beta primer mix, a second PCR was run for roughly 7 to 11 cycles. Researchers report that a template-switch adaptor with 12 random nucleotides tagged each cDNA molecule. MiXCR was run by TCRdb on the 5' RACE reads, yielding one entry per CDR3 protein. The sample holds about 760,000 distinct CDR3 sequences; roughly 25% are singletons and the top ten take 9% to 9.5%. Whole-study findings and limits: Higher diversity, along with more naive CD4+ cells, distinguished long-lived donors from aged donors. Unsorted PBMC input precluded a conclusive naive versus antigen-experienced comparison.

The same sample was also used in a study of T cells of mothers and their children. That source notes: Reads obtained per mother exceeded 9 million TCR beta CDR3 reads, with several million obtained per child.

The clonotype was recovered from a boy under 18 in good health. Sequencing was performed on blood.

The CDR3 reads CSAGTGFYEQYF. CDR3 sequence (DNA): TGCAGCGCCGGGACAGGGTTTTACGAGCAGTACTTC. J is TRBJ2-7 and V is TRBV29-1; TRBD1 matches 9 bases. V was clipped by 7 bases and J by 4 bases; unmatched bases: 5. Looked up from germline, CDR1 is SQVTM and CDR2 is ANQGSEA. The CDR3 totals 12 residues.